The 11 T cell receptor beta chains in this list originate from one sample, sequenced in a study of T cell responses to AZD1222 COVID-19 vaccine. Using immunoSEQ multiplex PCR, the repertoire was profiled, and TCRdb retains in-frame clones only, with some absent. The sample shows tens of thousands of clones, over 75% of them seen only once. The sample was peripheral blood, taken on day 0 of AZD1222 vaccination. The receptors shown here come from an adult in good health.

The CDR3 bases are TGTGCCAGCAGCTTGGTCGGCGTAGGGAACAATGAGCAGTTCTTC. Translation: CASSLVGVGNNEQFF. V usage is TRBV5-4 and J usage is TRBJ2-1; D is ambiguous. The length of the CDR3 is 15 residues. Trimming removed 0 bases from V and 5 bases from J, with 12 bases in between. CDR1 is SGHNT, CDR2 YYREEE, per germline (reference sequence).

The rearrangement uses TRBV7-2 and TRBJ2-5, with D maybe TRBD2 (5 bases). CDR1 is SGHTA, CDR2 FQGNSA, per germline. The CDR3 length is 16 residues. V lost 1 base and J lost 5, with 17 bases in between. CDR3 bases: TGTGCCAGCAGCTTAGTTTTGAGTCAGCCGGGGGAGACCCAGTACTTC. Protein: CASSLVLSQPGETQYF.

The genes are TRBV27 and TRBJ2-1; D is unresolved. V was shortened by 2 bases and J by 3 bases, with 2 bases between the two germline ends. Germline-derived CDR1 and CDR2 are MNHEY and SMNVEV (reference sequence). The CDR3 is 12 residues long. The CDR3 DNA sequence: TGTGCCAGCAGTTTAAACTACAATGAGCAGTTCTTC. Its translation: CASSLNYNEQFF.

CDR3 amino acids: CASSSPWGERTYEQYF. The CDR3 DNA follows: TGTGCCAGCAGCTCTCCCTGGGGGGAAAGGACCTACGAGCAGTACTTC. The chain links TRBV2 to TRBJ2-7; D possibly corresponds to TRBD2 (6 bases). Germline CDR1 is SNHLY and CDR2 is FYNNEI. Deletions cut 6 bases from V and 2 bases from J, with 20 bases between. There are 16 residues in the CDR3.

The V gene is TRBV5-1, the J gene TRBJ1-3; weak D call: TRBD1 (6 bases). The CDR3 runs to 14 residues. The germline V gene has CDR1 SGHRS and CDR2 YFSETQ. V lost 2 bases and J lost 3, with 9 bases in between. For the CDR3, the DNA is TGCGCCAGCAGCTTACAGGGAAGTGGAAACACCATATATTTT. The encoded protein is CASSLQGSGNTIYF.

This chain connects TRBV7-3 to TRBJ2-7; 8 bases align to TRBD1. V lost 6 bases and J lost 6; bases outside the gene matches: 7. The CDR3 spans 13 residues. Germline CDR1 is SGHTA and CDR2 is FQGTGA. CDR3 DNA sequence: TGTGCCAGCAGTCCGGGACAGGCCCTCGAGCAGTACTTC. As protein: CASSPGQALEQYF.

This chain links TRBV4-2 with TRBJ2-5; 7 bases line up with TRBD2. The V segment lost 0 bases and the J segment 3 bases; nucleotides outside the gene matches: 13. This CDR3 has 18 residues. Germline CDR1 LGHNA, CDR2 YNFKEQ. CDR3 DNA: TGTGCCAGCAGCCAAGATTCCCTAGCGGCCTTCCGTAAAGAGACCCAGTACTTC. The encoded protein is CASSQDSLAAFRKETQYF.

This chain links TRBV28 with TRBJ2-2; D unclear. The V gene lost 5 bases and the J gene lost 1 base, with 8 bases spanning the gap. The germline gives CDR1 MDHEN, CDR2 SYDVKM. CDR3 length: 14 amino acids. CDR3 amino acids: CASSGLKNTGELFF. The CDR3 DNA follows: TGTGCCAGCAGTGGCCTAAAGAACACCGGGGAGCTGTTTTTT. The variable domain in full, with the rest retrieved from reference TRBV28 and TRBJ2-2, is DVKVTQSSRYLVKRTGEKVFLECVQDMDHENMFWYRQDPGLGLRLIYFSYDVKMKEKGDIPEGYSVSREKKERFSLILESASTNQTSMYLCASSGLKNTGELFFGEGSRLTVL.

The chain links TRBV6-5 to TRBJ1-2, with unresolved D. The germline V gene encodes CDR1 MNHEY and CDR2 SVGAGI. This CDR3 has 15 residues. The V and J ends lost 5 bases and 0 bases respectively, with 13 bases between them. CDR3 in amino acids: CASSNQVTSNYGYTF. DNA of the CDR3: TGTGCCAGCAGTAACCAGGTTACCTCTAACTATGGCTACACCTTC.

V usage is TRBV7-8 and J usage is TRBJ1-2; D gene ambiguous. Germline V lookup: CDR1 SGHVS, CDR2 FQNEAQ. Between the trimmed V and J ends, which lost 5 bases and 2 bases, there was a span of 6 bases. This CDR3 contains 12 residues. The CDR3 coding sequence is TGTGCCAGCAGCGCAGTCAACTATGGCTACACCTTC. It specifies CASSAVNYGYTF.

The chain is built from TRBV6-5 and TRBJ1-2; TRBD1 aligns across 7 bases. The germline V gene encodes CDR1 MNHEY and CDR2 SVGAGI. Trimming at V came to 11 bases and at J to 3 bases, leaving 12 bases not matched to a gene. CDR3 length: 14 residues. The DNA for the CDR3 is TGTGCCTGCTCCCCCAGGGGGAGGGACTATGGCTACACCTTC. As protein: CACSPRGRDYGYTF.